These 14 T cell receptor beta chains were all obtained from the same sample, sequenced in a study of T cells in Graves' hyperthyroidism and ophthalmopathy. Amplified TCR beta CDR3 regions came from RNA transcripts. The HTBI primer set served for first-round RT-PCR of the TCR CDR3. MiXCR, applied by TCRdb to the multiplex PCR reads, yields one record per CDR3 protein. The table has hundreds of thousands of distinct CDR3 sequences, 14% to 15% seen once. Sample: blood. The receptors were gathered from a woman aged 40 to 55 with Graves' ophthalmopathy.

This chain links TRBV2 with TRBJ1-6; 7 positions match TRBD1. CDR3 length: 15 amino acids. Per germline, CDR1 SNHLY and CDR2 FYNNEI. J gave up 6 bases and V 2 bases, and 4 bases lay outside the gene matches. The CDR3 DNA reads TGTGCCAGCAGTGAAATAGGGGGCCCTAATTCACCCCTCCACTTT. Amino acids: CASSEIGGPNSPLHF.

The chain couples TRBV11-2 to TRBJ2-7, with D maybe TRBD1 (6 bases). V gave up 5 bases and J gave up 2 bases, with 16 bases separating them. The CDR3 is made up of 15 amino acids. Germline V lookup: CDR1 SGHAT, CDR2 FQNNGV. CDR3 coding DNA: TGTGCCAGCAGCCGGACCCGGGACAAACCCTACGAGCAGTACTTC. Residues: CASSRTRDKPYEQYF.

This clonotype was counted many times. V and J are TRBV7-2 and TRBJ1-6; D is perhaps TRBD1 (6 bases). Germline loops: CDR1 SGHTA, CDR2 FQGNSA. This CDR3 is built from 14 residues. Between the trimmed V and J ends, which lost 3 bases and 13 bases, there was a span of 16 bases. The CDR3 region has the DNA TGTGCCAGCAGCTTCGGACAGTCACTCGGGCCCCTCCACTTT. Encoded protein: CASSFGQSLGPLHF.

This clonotype was seen ten or more times. The gene calls are TRBV10-3 and TRBJ1-1; D ambiguous. Trimming removed 4 bases from V and 1 base from J, with 7 bases in between. The CDR3 is made up of 13 amino acids. Per the germline V gene, CDR1 is ENHRY and CDR2 is SYGVKD. CDR3 region: CAISAGANTEAFF. The CDR3 bases are TGTGCCATCAGTGCCGGCGCGAACACTGAAGCTTTCTTT.

This clonotype was seen many times. This chain uses TRBV20-1 with TRBJ2-6; TRBD2 matches 13 bases. The CDR3 length is 20 residues. In germline, CDR1 is DFQATT, CDR2 SNEGSKA (reference sequence). J lost 0 bases, V lost 0 bases, and 8 bases had no gene match. In nucleotides, the CDR3 is TGCAGTGCTAGAGATACCCGGGGACTAGCGGGATTCTCTGGGGCCAACGTCCTGACTTTC. Translated, it gives CSARDTRGLAGFSGANVLTF.

The CDR3 nucleotides are TGTGCCAGTAGTGTGACAGGGGTGGGGAACACTGAAGCTTTCTTT. Translated, it gives CASSVTGVGNTEAFF. The chain joins TRBV19 to TRBJ1-1; 8 bases map to TRBD1. Germline loops: CDR1 LNHDA, CDR2 SQIVND (reference sequence). The J segment lost 1 base and the V segment lost 5 bases, leaving 6 bases of the junction unmatched. The CDR3 has 15 residues.

This clonotype was detected a few times. The chain carries TRBV7-9 and TRBJ1-2; D remains ambiguous. The germline gives CDR1 SEHNR, CDR2 FQNEAQ (reference sequence). There are 12 residues in the CDR3. V shed 1 base and J shed 10 bases, with 10 bases lying between them. The CDR3 reads CASSLEQMSYTF. The CDR3 DNA sequence: TGTGCCAGCAGCTTAGAACAGATGTCCTACACCTTC.

This clonotype has more than one count but fewer than ten. The chain uses TRBV20-1 and TRBJ2-7, with unresolved D. This CDR3 has 12 amino acids. CDR1 is DFQATT and CDR2 is SNEGSKA in the germline V gene (reference sequence). V was pared by 6 bases and J by 2 bases, with 11 bases between. The CDR3 bases are TGCAGTGCCTTTCGGACCCCCTACGAGCAGTACTTC. This gives the protein CSAFRTPYEQYF.

This clonotype was picked up a small number of times. The chain employs TRBV6-1 and TRBJ1-1; D call uncertain. Trimming removed 2 bases at V and 6 bases at J, with 10 bases between. Germline V gives CDR1 MNHNS, CDR2 SASEGT. This CDR3 is built from 13 residues. The CDR3 coding sequence is TGTGCCAGCAGTGAACATGGAAAGGCTGAAGCTTTCTTT. Translated, it gives CASSEHGKAEAFF.

This clonotype was counted at least ten times. The J gene is TRBJ1-2, the V gene TRBV6-1; no reliable D call. Germline V gives CDR1 MNHNS, CDR2 SASEGT. The CDR3 runs 13 residues. V gave up 6 bases and J gave up 2 bases, with 10 bases separating them. This chain's CDR3 is CASSPDKNYGYTF. The CDR3 coding sequence is TGTGCCAGCAGCCCCGACAAAAACTATGGCTACACCTTC.

The table lists this clonotype with many counts. V usage is TRBV2 and J usage is TRBJ1-5; 9 positions agree with TRBD1. Germline trimming cut 6 bases from V and 3 bases from J; bases unmatched to any gene: 9. The CDR3 runs to 16 residues. Germline CDR1 reads SNHLY; CDR2 reads FYNNEI. CDR3 nucleotide sequence: TGTGCCAGCAGGCAACCGGGACAGGGAGACAATCAGCCCCAGCATTTT. This translates into CASRQPGQGDNQPQHF.

This clonotype was counted ten times or more. The rearrangement links TRBV28 to TRBJ1-3, with 7 bases lining up with TRBD1. The germline gives CDR1 MDHEN, CDR2 SYDVKM. The J segment lost 5 bases and the V segment lost 5 bases, leaving 9 bases of the junction unmatched. The CDR3 has 15 amino acids. Here the CDR3 DNA reads TGTGCCAGCAGTCCTTTTACGACAGGGAGAAACACCATATATTTT. Its protein product is CASSPFTTGRNTIYF.

This clonotype was observed many times. The junction departs from the called germline gene at one end, perhaps through a read error. The J gene is TRBJ1-1, the V gene TRBV20-1, with a possible D match to TRBD1 (5 bases). CDR3 length: 10 amino acids. Germline CDR1 is DFQATT and CDR2 is SNEGSKA (reference sequence). The CDR3 DNA reads as TGCAGTGCTAGTAACTCCGGGACCCTCTTT. It translates to CSASNSGTLF.

This clonotype was observed a handful of times. J is TRBJ2-2 and V is TRBV28, with D tentatively TRBD1 or TRBD2 (5 bases each). Trimming stripped 6 bases from V and 3 bases from J, with 14 bases between. The CDR3 consists of 15 residues. Germline V CDR1 and CDR2: MDHEN, SYDVKM. CDR3 sequence reads: CASRKPGPYTGELFF. CDR3 nucleotides: TGTGCCAGCAGGAAACCGGGGCCCTACACCGGGGAGCTGTTTTTT.